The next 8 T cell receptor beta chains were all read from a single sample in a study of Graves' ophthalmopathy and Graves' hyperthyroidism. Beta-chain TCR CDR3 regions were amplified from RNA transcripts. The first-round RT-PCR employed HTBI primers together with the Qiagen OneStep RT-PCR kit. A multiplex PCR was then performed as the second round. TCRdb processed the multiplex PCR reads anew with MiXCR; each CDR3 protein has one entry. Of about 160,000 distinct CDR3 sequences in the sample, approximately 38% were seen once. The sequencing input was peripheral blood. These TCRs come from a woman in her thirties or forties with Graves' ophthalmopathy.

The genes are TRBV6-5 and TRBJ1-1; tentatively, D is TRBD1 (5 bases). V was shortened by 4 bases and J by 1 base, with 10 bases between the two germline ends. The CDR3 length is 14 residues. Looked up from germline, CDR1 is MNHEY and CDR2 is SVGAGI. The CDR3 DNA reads TGTGCCAGCAGTTCGGGGGTGAAGAACACTGAAGCTTTCTTT. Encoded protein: CASSSGVKNTEAFF.

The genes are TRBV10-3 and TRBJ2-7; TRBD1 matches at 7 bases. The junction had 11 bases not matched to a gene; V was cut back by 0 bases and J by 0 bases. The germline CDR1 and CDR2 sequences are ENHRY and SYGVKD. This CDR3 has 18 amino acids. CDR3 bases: TGTGCCATCAGTGAGTCGATGATTAAACAGGGGAACTCCTACGAGCAGTACTTC. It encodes CAISESMIKQGNSYEQYF.

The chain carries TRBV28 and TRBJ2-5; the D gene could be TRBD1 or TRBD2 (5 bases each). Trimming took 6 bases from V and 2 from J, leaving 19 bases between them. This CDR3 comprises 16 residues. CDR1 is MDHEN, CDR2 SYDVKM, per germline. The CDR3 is CASSKRGVTIQETQYF. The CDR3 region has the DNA TGTGCCAGCAGCAAAAGGGGAGTTACGATTCAAGAGACCCAGTACTTC.

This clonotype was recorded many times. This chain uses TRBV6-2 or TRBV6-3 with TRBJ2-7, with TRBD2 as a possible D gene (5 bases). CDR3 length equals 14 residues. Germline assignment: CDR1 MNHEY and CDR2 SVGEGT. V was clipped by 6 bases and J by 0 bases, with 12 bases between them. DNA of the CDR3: TGTGCCAGCAGACCGCGGCGGGCCTCCTACGAGCAGTACTTC. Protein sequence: CASRPRRASYEQYF.

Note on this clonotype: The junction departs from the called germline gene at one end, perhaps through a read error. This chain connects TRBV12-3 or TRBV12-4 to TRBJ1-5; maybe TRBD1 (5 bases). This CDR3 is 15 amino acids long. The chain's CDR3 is CASSLEGTSDQPQHF. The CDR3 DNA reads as TGTGCCAGCAGTTTAGAAGGGACTAGCGATCAGCCCCAGCATTTT.

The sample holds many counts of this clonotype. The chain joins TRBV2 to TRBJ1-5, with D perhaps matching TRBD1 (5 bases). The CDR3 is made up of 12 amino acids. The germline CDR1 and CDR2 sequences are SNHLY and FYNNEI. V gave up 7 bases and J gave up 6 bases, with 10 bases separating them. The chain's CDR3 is CASMAGGQPQHF. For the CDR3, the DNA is TGTGCCAGCATGGCGGGGGGTCAGCCCCAGCATTTT.

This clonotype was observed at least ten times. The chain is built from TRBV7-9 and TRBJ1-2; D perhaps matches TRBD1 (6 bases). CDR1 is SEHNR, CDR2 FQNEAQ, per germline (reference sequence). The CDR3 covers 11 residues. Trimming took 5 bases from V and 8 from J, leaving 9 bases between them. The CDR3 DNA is TGTGCCAGCAGCCCTGGACAGGGCTACACCTTC. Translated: CASSPGQGYTF.

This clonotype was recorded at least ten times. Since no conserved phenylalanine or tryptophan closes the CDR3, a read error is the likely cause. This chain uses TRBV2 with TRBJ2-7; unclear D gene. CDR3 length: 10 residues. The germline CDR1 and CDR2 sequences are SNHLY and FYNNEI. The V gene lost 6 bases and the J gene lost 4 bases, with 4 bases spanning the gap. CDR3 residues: CASRAYEQYS. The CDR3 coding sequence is TGTGCCAGCAGGGCTTACGAGCAGTACTCC.